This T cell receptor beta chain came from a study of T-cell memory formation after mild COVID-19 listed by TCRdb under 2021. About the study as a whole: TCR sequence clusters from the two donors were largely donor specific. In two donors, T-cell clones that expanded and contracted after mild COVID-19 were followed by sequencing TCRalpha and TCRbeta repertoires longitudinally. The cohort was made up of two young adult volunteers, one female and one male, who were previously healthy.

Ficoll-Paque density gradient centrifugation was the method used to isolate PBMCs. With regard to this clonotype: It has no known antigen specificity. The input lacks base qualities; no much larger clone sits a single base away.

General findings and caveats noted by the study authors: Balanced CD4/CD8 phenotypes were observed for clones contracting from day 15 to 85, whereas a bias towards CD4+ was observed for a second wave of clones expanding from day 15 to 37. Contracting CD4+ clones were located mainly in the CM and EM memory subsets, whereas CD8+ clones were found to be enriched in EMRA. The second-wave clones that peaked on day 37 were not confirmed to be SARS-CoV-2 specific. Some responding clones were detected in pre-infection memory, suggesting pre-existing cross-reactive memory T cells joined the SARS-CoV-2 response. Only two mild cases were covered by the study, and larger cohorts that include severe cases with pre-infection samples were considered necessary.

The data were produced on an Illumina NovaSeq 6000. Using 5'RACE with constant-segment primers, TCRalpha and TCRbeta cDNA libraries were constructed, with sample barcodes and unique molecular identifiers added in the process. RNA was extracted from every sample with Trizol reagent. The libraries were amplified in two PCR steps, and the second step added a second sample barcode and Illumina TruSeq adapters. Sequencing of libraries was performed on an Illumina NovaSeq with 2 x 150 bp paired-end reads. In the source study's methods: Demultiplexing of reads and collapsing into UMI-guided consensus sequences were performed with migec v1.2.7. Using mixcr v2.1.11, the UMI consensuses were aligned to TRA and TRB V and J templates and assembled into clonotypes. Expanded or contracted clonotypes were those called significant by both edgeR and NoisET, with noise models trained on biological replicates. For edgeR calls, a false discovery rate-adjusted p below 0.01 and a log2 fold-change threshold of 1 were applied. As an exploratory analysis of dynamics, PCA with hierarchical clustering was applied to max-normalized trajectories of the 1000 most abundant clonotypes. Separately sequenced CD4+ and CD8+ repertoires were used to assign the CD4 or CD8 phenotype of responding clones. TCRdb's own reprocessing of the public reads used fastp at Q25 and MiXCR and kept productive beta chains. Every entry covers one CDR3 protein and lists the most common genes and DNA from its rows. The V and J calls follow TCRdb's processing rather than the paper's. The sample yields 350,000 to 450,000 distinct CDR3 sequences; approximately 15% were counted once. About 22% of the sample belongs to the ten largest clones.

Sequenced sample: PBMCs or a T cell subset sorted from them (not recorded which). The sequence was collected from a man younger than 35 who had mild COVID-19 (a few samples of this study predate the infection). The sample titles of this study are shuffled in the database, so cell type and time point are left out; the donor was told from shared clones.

For the CDR3, the sequence is CASSQAGGGYEQFF. The nucleotide sequence is TGCGCCAGCAGCCAGGCGGGGGGTGGGTATGAGCAGTTCTTC. This chain joins TRBV4-3 to TRBJ2-1, with 8 bases aligning to TRBD2. The CDR3 spans 14 residues, from the cysteine through the phenylalanine. Only the CDR3 DNA stays, 42 bases, in frame from base 1. The CDR1 and CDR2 encoded by the germline V gene are LGHNA and YSLEER. V and J are trimmed by 3 bases and 8 bases, and the gene matches miss 6 bases of the junction.